These T cell receptor beta chains were read from a single sample in a study of blood T cell repertoires in COVID-19. Method: immunoSEQ multiplex PCR; TCRdb's copy keeps in-frame clones and lacks some. The table records about 500,000 clones, roughly 89% of them present only once. Sample: peripheral blood. These receptors originate from a man in his late teens or twenties with COVID-19, enrolled during active disease. Both conserved end residues are part of each CDR3. The D gene is left open where the match is weak. Size is omitted from some rows. Given values are once, few, many or a class for expanded clones.

-,TRBV11-3,-,TRBJ2-3,CASSFEAGRDTQYF,TGTGCCAGCAGCTTTGAAGCAGGTAGAGATACGCAGTATTTT
TRBD2,TRBV7-2,-,TRBJ2-5,CASSLGGLAGLTPETQYF,TGTGCCAGCAGCCTAGGAGGGCTAGCGGGTTTGACCCCTGAGACCCAGTACTTC
-,TRBV27,-,TRBJ2-5,CASRDSRLETQYF,TGTGCCAGCAGGGACTCTAGGCTCGAGACCCAGTACTTC
-,TRBV5-8,-,TRBJ2-1,CASRGEVSYNEQFF,TGTGCCAGCAGAGGGGAGGTCTCCTACAATGAGCAGTTCTTC
TRBD1,TRBV6-6,-,TRBJ1-6,CASSYRDSNSPLHF,TGTGCCAGCAGTTACCGGGACAGTAATTCACCCCTCCACTTT
-,TRBV6-5,-,TRBJ2-2,CASSNNIANTGELFF,TGTGCCAGCAGTAACAACATCGCGAACACCGGGGAGCTGTTTTTT
-,TRBV2,-,TRBJ1-1,CASSGRQKNTEAFF,TGTGCCAGCAGTGGCAGACAAAAGAACACTGAAGCTTTCTTT
TRBD2,TRBV7-3,-,TRBJ2-3,CASSLIGGRAADTQYF,TGTGCCAGCAGCTTAATTGGGGGGAGGGCCGCAGATACGCAGTATTTT
-,TRBV7-9,-,TRBJ1-1,CASSLRQGNTEAFF,TGTGCCAGCAGCTTACGGCAGGGTAACACTGAAGCTTTCTTT
-,TRBV19,-,TRBJ2-7,CASTLGPRGDYEQYF,TGTGCCAGTACCCTTGGTCCCAGGGGGGACTACGAGCAGTACTTC
-,TRBV2,-,TRBJ1-5,CASSATGVNQPQHF,TGTGCCAGCAGTGCTACGGGAGTCAATCAGCCCCAGCATTTT
-,TRBV6-5,-,TRBJ2-2,CATRVENTGELFF,TGTGCCACCCGAGTCGAGAACACCGGGGAGCTGTTTTTT
-,TRBV11-3,-,TRBJ2-7,CASATGSEQYF,TGTGCCAGCGCAACGGGTTCCGAGCAGTACTTC
TRBD2,TRBV2,-,TRBJ2-7,CASSEGLAGGYEQYF,TGTGCCAGCAGTGAAGGACTAGCGGGAGGTTACGAGCAGTACTTC
-,TRBV29-1,-,TRBJ2-6,CSVLLGAGANVLTF,TGCAGCGTTTTGCTAGGGGCTGGGGCCAACGTCCTGACTTTC
-,TRBV27,-,TRBJ1-1,CASSFLGGGPPEAFF,TGTGCCAGCAGTTTCCTCGGCGGGGGGCCCCCTGAAGCTTTCTTT
TRBD2,TRBV7-9,-,TRBJ2-1,CASSSEILAGDYNEQFF,TGTGCCAGCAGCTCGGAAATACTAGCGGGGGACTACAATGAGCAGTTCTTC
TRBD2,TRBV5-5,-,TRBJ2-7,CASTLIAGKSPYEQYF,TGTGCCAGCACCTTAATAGCGGGAAAAAGCCCGTACGAGCAGTACTTC
TRBD1,TRBV19,-,TRBJ1-2,CASSIDRGEYGYTF,TGTGCCAGTAGCATTGACAGGGGCGAGTATGGCTACACCTTC
-,TRBV18,-,TRBJ2-2,CASSLGAGNTGELFF,TGTGCCAGCTCACTAGGGGCAGGTAACACCGGGGAGCTGTTTTTT
TRBD2,TRBV5-1,-,TRBJ2-1,CASSPTGTSGESSYNEQFF,TGCGCCAGCAGCCCGACCGGGACTAGCGGGGAGAGCTCCTACAATGAGCAGTTCTTC
-,TRBV10-1,-,TRBJ2-5,CASLSGQETQYF,TGCGCCAGCCTGTCGGGGCAAGAGACCCAGTACTTC
TRBD1,TRBV7-9,-,TRBJ1-2,CASSSAGQGRYGYTF,TGTGCCAGCAGCTCAGCCGGACAGGGCCGCTATGGCTACACCTTC
TRBD1,TRBV2,-,TRBJ2-5,CASGWTGRETQYF,TGTGCCAGCGGTTGGACAGGGAGAGAGACCCAGTACTTC
TRBD1,TRBV5-1,-,TRBJ2-7,CASSSGTGLWEQYF,TGCGCCAGCAGCTCCGGGACAGGGCTGTGGGAGCAGTACTTC
-,TRBV5-6,-,TRBJ2-3,CASSSRTSGDTQYF,TGTGCCAGCAGCTCACGGACAAGTGGGGATACGCAGTATTTT
-,TRBV24-1,once,TRBJ2-3,CATSDNRAWTQYF,TGTGCCACCAGTGACAACAGGGCATGGACGCAGTATTTT
TRBD2,TRBV5-7,-,TRBJ2-1,CASSLASGGVSYNEQFF,TGTGCCAGCAGCTTGGCTAGCGGGGGGGTCTCCTACAATGAGCAGTTCTTC
TRBD2,TRBV18,-,TRBJ2-5,CASSPGGEMFQETQYF,TGTGCCAGCTCACCGGGAGGGGAAATGTTCCAAGAGACCCAGTACTTC
TRBD2,TRBV6-5,-,TRBJ2-7,CASSTSGIRFYEQYF,TGTGCCAGCAGCACTAGCGGGATCCGATTCTACGAGCAGTACTTC
TRBD2,TRBV19,-,TRBJ2-1,CASTSLAGSSYNEQFF,TGTGCCAGTACCAGTCTAGCGGGGAGCTCCTACAATGAGCAGTTCTTC
TRBD1,TRBV4-2,-,TRBJ1-5,CASSQGTGEDQPQHF,TGTGCCAGCAGCCAGGGGACAGGGGAGGATCAGCCCCAGCATTTT
TRBD1,TRBV24-1,-,TRBJ2-7,CATSDPTGATYEQYF,TGTGCCACCAGTGACCCGACAGGGGCCACCTACGAGCAGTACTTC
TRBD1,TRBV18,-,TRBJ1-1,CASSQGQGMNTEAFF,TGTGCCAGCTCACAAGGACAGGGGATGAACACTGAAGCTTTCTTT
TRBD2,TRBV6-6,-,TRBJ2-1,CASLAGGIYNEQFF,TGTGCCAGTTTGGCGGGGGGGATCTACAATGAGCAGTTCTTC
TRBD1,TRBV5-6,-,TRBJ1-4,CASSHLGQGRTNEKLFF,TGTGCCAGCAGCCACTTAGGACAGGGAAGGACTAATGAAAAACTGTTTTTT
TRBD1,TRBV19,-,TRBJ2-5,CASTPGQGRGIQYF,TGTGCCAGTACCCCGGGACAGGGTCGGGGGATCCAGTACTTC
-,TRBV7-7,-,TRBJ2-3,CASSLSERISTDTQYF,TGTGCTAGCAGCTTATCGGAGCGGATTAGCACAGATACGCAGTATTTT
TRBD1,TRBV5-1,-,TRBJ1-1,CASSLGQGYGEAFF,TGCGCCAGCAGCTTGGGACAGGGATACGGCGAAGCTTTCTTT
TRBD2,TRBV15,-,TRBJ2-1,CATSRASGLAVGEQFF,TGTGCCACCAGCAGAGCCTCAGGACTAGCGGTCGGTGAGCAGTTCTTC
TRBD2,TRBV7-2,-,TRBJ2-1,CASSYSGDHNEQFF,TGTGCCAGCAGCTACAGCGGGGATCACAATGAGCAGTTCTTC
-,TRBV7-6,-,TRBJ2-7,CASSLSRQDYEQYF,TGTGCCAGCAGCTTATCAAGGCAGGACTACGAGCAGTACTTC